One and the same sample provided the 25 T cell receptor beta chains below, sequenced in a study of cytomegalovirus exposure and HLA in healthy donors. PCR amplification relied on 60 Vbeta primers (plus 13 Jbeta primers). Libraries were prepared by immunoSEQ multiplex PCR; TCRdb keeps only in-frame clonotypes and omits some of them. Here the sample spans under 150,000 clones, around 83% being singletons. The sample was PBMCs. The receptors stem from a male donor in good health and CMV-seropositive.

This chain's CDR3 is CASSSMTRETQYF. CDR3 DNA: TGTGCCAGCAGTTCCATGACCAGGGAGACCCAGTACTTC. The chain is built from TRBV27 and TRBJ2-5; D is uncertain. V was cut by 4 bases and J by 5 bases, with 11 bases left in between. Germline assignment: CDR1 MNHEY and CDR2 SMNVEV (reference sequence). The CDR3 is 13 residues long.

CDR3 DNA: TGTGCCAGCAGACCGAGTGCAACTAATGAAAAACTGTTTTTT. Its translation is CASRPSATNEKLFF. The chain joins TRBV6-6 to TRBJ1-4; no firm D call. Trimming removed 6 bases from V and 0 bases from J, with 8 bases in between. The CDR3 contains 14 residues. The germline gives CDR1 MNHNY, CDR2 SVGAGI (reference sequence).

V usage is TRBV2 and J usage is TRBJ1-4; maybe TRBD1 (5 bases). V was shortened by 7 bases and J by 11 bases, with 14 bases between the two germline ends. The CDR3 has 12 amino acids. Germline lookup yields CDR1 SNHLY and CDR2 FYNNEI. This CDR3 is CASTQDQGKLFF. CDR3 DNA: TGTGCCAGCACCCAAGACCAGGGTAAACTGTTTTTT.

The rearrangement uses TRBV5-4 and TRBJ1-2, with D perhaps matching TRBD1 (5 bases). The CDR3 loop spans 16 amino acids. Germline-derived CDR1 and CDR2 are SGHNT and YYREEE (reference sequence). V was pared by 0 bases and J by 2 bases, with 14 bases between. DNA of the CDR3: TGTGCCAGCAGCTTGGCCGGGGGGATTAGGAACTATGGCTACACCTTC. Translating gives CASSLAGGIRNYGYTF.

The J gene is TRBJ2-1, the V gene TRBV11-2; 7 bases line up with TRBD2. This CDR3 is 15 amino acids long. The germline V gene has CDR1 SGHAT and CDR2 FQNNGV. V was pared by 3 bases and J by 5 bases, with 7 bases of the junction left unmatched. This chain's CDR3 is CASSFGLAAHNEQFF. The CDR3 region has the DNA TGTGCCAGCAGCTTTGGGCTAGCGGCGCACAATGAGCAGTTCTTC. Using reference TRBV11-2 and TRBJ2-1 for the parts outside the CDR3, the full variable domain is EAGVAQSPRYKIIEKRQSVAFWCNPISGHATLYWYQQILGQGPKLLIQFQNNGVVDDSQLPKDRFSAERLKGVDSTLKIQPAKLEDSAVYLCASSFGLAAHNEQFFGPGTRLTVL.

The chain combines TRBV9 with TRBJ2-1; TRBD1 aligns across 9 bases. Trimming cost V 3 bases and J 8 bases; bases outside gene matches: 9. The CDR3 runs 15 residues. Per germline, CDR1 SGDLS and CDR2 YYNGEE. The CDR3 DNA follows: TGTGCCAGCAGCGGCCGGACAGGGGTAGGTGATGAGCAGTTCTTC. Protein product: CASSGRTGVGDEQFF.

This clone has a single count. This sequence joins TRBV27 and TRBJ1-2; D gene unclear. Germline assignment: CDR1 MNHEY and CDR2 SMNVEV (reference sequence). This CDR3 region has 14 residues. The V gene lost 3 bases and the J gene lost 2 bases, with 10 bases spanning the gap. The CDR3 protein is CASSFSGRNYGYTF. The CDR3 DNA sequence: TGTGCCAGCAGTTTTAGCGGCAGGAACTATGGCTACACCTTC.

The CDR3 region is CASTTRRTAEGYGYTF. The CDR3 region has the DNA TGTGCCAGCACCACGCGAAGGACAGCTGAGGGCTATGGCTACACCTTC. The chain combines TRBV6-6 with TRBJ1-2; D may be TRBD1 (6 bases). Germline V lookup: CDR1 MNHNY, CDR2 SVGAGI (reference sequence). The length of the CDR3 is 16 residues. Trimming cost V 7 bases and J 4 bases, with 22 bases left between them.

In regard to this clone: Other DNA sequences from this sample encode an identical CDR3 as well. The V and J genes are TRBV9 and TRBJ2-7, with D possibly being TRBD2 (6 bases). Between the trimmed V and J ends, which lost 0 bases and 2 bases, there was a span of 9 bases. The CDR3 consists of 14 residues. Per the germline V gene, CDR1 is SGDLS and CDR2 is YYNGEE. The DNA of the CDR3 is TGTGCCAGCAGCGTAGGTGGGGGGACCTACGAGCAGTACTTC. Encoded protein: CASSVGGGTYEQYF.

The V gene is TRBV10-3, the J gene TRBJ2-1; 9 bases map to TRBD1. J lost 2 bases, V lost 6 bases, and 8 bases had no gene match. Germline CDR1 is ENHRY and CDR2 is SYGVKD. There are 16 residues in the CDR3. The CDR3 DNA sequence: TGTGCCATCAGCCCGGGGACAGGGAGTGCCTACAATGAGCAGTTCTTC. Translating gives CAISPGTGSAYNEQFF.

The V gene is TRBV19, the J gene TRBJ1-4, with D unclear. Trimming cost V 4 bases and J 4 bases, with 4 bases left between them. Germline values: CDR1 LNHDA, CDR2 SQIVND (reference sequence). This CDR3 is 12 amino acids long. CDR3: CASSTGNEKLFF. The DNA for the CDR3 is TGTGCCAGTAGTACGGGTAATGAAAAACTGTTTTTT. Variable domain in full (rest from reference TRBV19 and TRBJ1-4): DGGITQSPKYLFRKEGQNVTLSCEQNLNHDAMYWYRQDPGQGLRLIYYSQIVNDFQKGDIAEGYSVSREKKESFPLTVTSAQKNPTAFYLCASSTGNEKLFFGSGTQLSVL.

This rearrangement joins TRBV11-2 to TRBJ1-5; 9 bases fit TRBD1. Germline V gene sequence: CDR1 SGHAT, CDR2 FQNNGV. Trimming removed 5 bases from V and 4 bases from J; junction bases left unmatched: 3. This CDR3 has 14 residues. This CDR3 reads CASSAGTGNQPQHF. DNA of the CDR3: TGTGCCAGCAGCGCCGGGACAGGGAATCAGCCCCAGCATTTT.

The genes are TRBV13 and TRBJ1-2; 10 bases are shared with TRBD1. The CDR3 contains 15 residues. Germline V gives CDR1 PRHDT, CDR2 FYEKMQ (reference sequence). V lost 5 bases and J lost 3; bases outside the gene matches: 6. As DNA, the CDR3 is TGTGCCAGCAGCCTCGGACAGGGGGTGGACTATGGCTACACCTTC. Its translation is CASSLGQGVDYGYTF.

V usage is TRBV10-2 and J usage is TRBJ2-7; 10 bases align to TRBD1. This CDR3 comprises 14 residues. The germline V gene has CDR1 WSHSY and CDR2 SAAADI. J lost 4 bases, V lost 6 bases, and 6 bases had no gene match. CDR3: CASSGQGVRYEQYF. As DNA, the CDR3 is TGCGCCAGCAGCGGACAGGGGGTGAGATACGAGCAGTACTTC.

This clone was seen once. This chain uses TRBV9 with TRBJ2-3; perhaps TRBD2 as D (5 bases). CDR1 SGDLS and CDR2 YYNGEE come from the germline V gene. Trimming pared 4 bases from V and 0 bases from J, leaving 18 bases between. The CDR3 loop spans 17 amino acids. The chain's CDR3 is CASSKGGGRASTDTQYF. CDR3 in DNA: TGTGCCAGCAGCAAAGGTGGAGGTAGAGCTAGCACAGATACGCAGTATTTT. Together with reference TRBV9 and TRBJ2-3, the CDR3 gives the full variable domain: DSGVTQTPKHLITATGQRVTLRCSPRSGDLSVYWYQQSLDQGLQFLIQYYNGEERAKGNILERFSAQQFPDLHSELNLSSLELGDSALYFCASSKGGGRASTDTQYFGPGTRLTVL.

Notes on this clone: Other DNA variants within this sample encode the same CDR3. The rearrangement links TRBV7-3 to TRBJ2-3; 8 nucleotides match TRBD2. This CDR3 has 15 amino acids. The V and J ends lost 2 bases and 0 bases, in that order; junction bases with no gene match: 1. The V gene's germline CDR1 is SGHTA and CDR2 FQGTGA. Here the CDR3 DNA reads TGTGCCAGCAGCTTAGCGGGGGGTAGCACAGATACGCAGTATTTT. Translated, it gives CASSLAGGSTDTQYF.

The chain is built from TRBV5-1 and TRBJ2-7; TRBD2 matches at 7 bases. Germline loops: CDR1 SGHRS, CDR2 YFSETQ. This CDR3 region has 14 residues. V trimming: 5 bases; J trimming: 4 bases; junction bases outside the gene matches: 9. Here the CDR3 reads CASRLGLGTYEQYF. CDR3 in DNA: TGCGCCAGCAGACTAGGACTAGGGACGTACGAGCAGTACTTC.

V is TRBV27 and J is TRBJ1-3, with unresolved D. The V gene's germline CDR1 is MNHEY and CDR2 SMNVEV (reference sequence). The CDR3 length is 14 residues. The V gene lost 6 bases and the J gene lost 0 bases, with 9 bases spanning the gap. Here the CDR3 reads CASRPLSSGNTIYF. The CDR3 DNA sequence: TGTGCCAGCAGGCCTCTTAGCTCTGGAAACACCATATATTTT.

The genes are TRBV29-1 and TRBJ1-1; D perhaps matches TRBD1 (5 bases). The germline V and J ends were trimmed by 4 bases and 0 bases, with 15 bases remaining between them. The CDR3 consists of 15 residues. The germline V gene encodes CDR1 SQVTM and CDR2 ANQGSEA. The CDR3: CSVGRGRSMNTEAFF. The DNA of the CDR3 is TGCAGCGTTGGGAGGGGACGGAGCATGAACACTGAAGCTTTCTTT. The full variable domain, its missing parts supplied by reference TRBV29-1 and TRBJ1-1, is SAVISQKPSRDICQRGTSLTIQCQVDSQVTMMFWYRQQPGQSLTLIATANQGSEATYESGFVIDKFPISRPNLTFSTLTVSNMSPEDSSIYLCSVGRGRSMNTEAFFGQGTRLTVV.

The rearrangement joins TRBV6-6 to TRBJ2-7; 10 bases fit TRBD2. The CDR3 runs to 13 residues. After removal of 7 bases from V and 7 bases from J, the junction contained 7 bases not matched to a gene. Germline lookup yields CDR1 MNHNY and CDR2 SVGAGI (reference sequence). The DNA of the CDR3 is TGTGCCAGCACCACTAGCGGGACGGGTGAGCAGTACTTC. Encoded protein: CASTTSGTGEQYF.

The V gene is TRBV2, the J gene TRBJ2-7; TRBD2 agrees at 8 bases. The length of the CDR3 is 14 residues. Trimming removed 1 base from V and 3 bases from J; junction bases left unmatched: 2. Germline V CDR1 and CDR2: SNHLY, FYNNEI. This chain's CDR3 is CASSEVLAGYEQYF. The CDR3, as DNA: TGTGCCAGCAGTGAAGTTCTAGCGGGCTACGAGCAGTACTTC.

This chain connects TRBV6-5 to TRBJ1-2; D is possibly TRBD1 (5 bases). The CDR3 extends over 14 amino acids. Per germline, CDR1 MNHEY and CDR2 SVGAGI. The ends were cut back, 8 bases at V and 4 bases at J, with 17 bases in the middle. The CDR3 here is CASLSLGGAYGYTF. DNA of the CDR3: TGTGCCAGCCTCTCCCTGGGGGGAGCCTATGGCTACACCTTC.

The rearrangement links TRBV28 to TRBJ1-1; tentatively, D is TRBD1 (6 bases). Per the germline V gene, CDR1 is MDHEN and CDR2 is SYDVKM. Trimming removed 4 bases at V and 5 bases at J, with 14 bases between. This CDR3 comprises 14 residues. The CDR3 region has the DNA TGTGCCAGCAGTTCCCCGCTGGGGGCAACTGAAGCTTTCTTT. Amino acids: CASSSPLGATEAFF.

This clone was detected a few times. V is TRBV9 and J is TRBJ2-7; TRBD2 aligns across 7 bases. V lost 4 bases, J lost 4 bases, and 14 bases stayed unmatched. The CDR3 runs to 16 residues. Germline CDR1 and CDR2: SGDLS and YYNGEE. CDR3 nucleotides: TGTGCCAGCAGCCCAAACTCTGGGGAGGGCGCGTACGAGCAGTACTTC. This gives the protein CASSPNSGEGAYEQYF.

The CDR3 DNA reads as TGTGCCAGCAGCTTAGTCCAGGGCGATGAGCAGTTCTTC. Amino acids: CASSLVQGDEQFF. The chain is built from TRBV11-3 and TRBJ2-1; D is perhaps TRBD1 (5 bases). V was pared by 1 base and J by 8 bases, with 9 bases between. Germline CDR1 SGHNT, CDR2 YENEEA. The CDR3 runs to 13 residues.